Below, 11 T cell receptor beta chains from the same sample are listed, as sequenced in a study of blood T cell repertoires in COVID-19. Generated by immunoSEQ multiplex PCR, the TCRdb table keeps only in-frame clones and is missing some. In the table there are 95,000 to 150,000 clones, 88% of which are singletons. The sample was peripheral blood. The receptor set was obtained from a human donor in a cohort sampled during active COVID-19.

This clone has only a few counts. The chain recombines TRBV2 with TRBJ1-1; the match to TRBD1 covers 8 bases. Germline V gene lookup returns CDR1 SNHLY and CDR2 FYNNEI. V shed 6 bases, J shed 2 bases, and the junction held 14 bases outside the gene matches. The length of the CDR3 is 17 residues. The CDR3 region has the DNA TGTGCCAGCAGACCGACCCTGGACAGGGCGAGAAACACTGAAGCTTTCTTT. As protein: CASRPTLDRARNTEAFF.

This sequence joins TRBV5-1 and TRBJ2-1; 10 nucleotides line up with TRBD2. After removal of 0 bases from V and 8 bases from J, the junction contained 8 bases not matched to a gene. The CDR3 contains 16 residues. CDR1 and CDR2 from the germline V gene are SGHRS and YFSETQ. The DNA for the CDR3 is TGCGCCAGCAGCTTGGGGACTAGCGGCCCGGGTGATGAGCAGTTCTTC. The encoded protein is CASSLGTSGPGDEQFF.

The V gene is TRBV28, the J gene TRBJ2-2; TRBD1 agrees at 9 bases. There are 16 residues in the CDR3. Germline V gives CDR1 MDHEN, CDR2 SYDVKM. The J segment lost 5 bases and the V segment lost 6 bases, leaving 10 bases of the junction unmatched. In DNA, the CDR3 is TGTGCCAGCAGACGCCGGACAGGGGTAGAGACCGGGGAGCTGTTTTTT. Amino acids: CASRRRTGVETGELFF.

Turning to this clone: In the same sample, other DNA sequences code for this CDR3. The chain combines TRBV27 with TRBJ2-7; 11 nucleotides agree with TRBD2. V lost 2 bases to trimming and J lost 2 bases; unmatched junction nucleotides: 2. The CDR3 length is 15 residues. Per germline, CDR1 MNHEY and CDR2 SMNVEV (reference sequence). The CDR3 coding sequence is TGTGCCAGCAGTTTAGCTAGCGGGGGGCCCTACGAGCAGTACTTC. Translation: CASSLASGGPYEQYF.

The V gene is TRBV2, the J gene TRBJ2-5, with a tentative D call TRBD1 (5 bases). This CDR3 has 12 residues. Trimming left V 6 bases short and J 5 bases short, with 10 bases between. Germline V lookup: CDR1 SNHLY, CDR2 FYNNEI. CDR3 region: CASRGDRETQYF. DNA of the CDR3: TGTGCCAGCAGAGGGGATCGCGAGACCCAGTACTTC.

Points on this clone: Other DNA sequences in this specimen translate into the identical CDR3. This chain uses TRBV28 with TRBJ2-3; TRBD1 might be the D (5 bases). The germline CDR1 and CDR2 sequences are MDHEN and SYDVKM. The V end lost 1 base, the J end lost 0 bases, and 8 bases lay between the germline ends. The CDR3 sequence is 15 residues long. The CDR3 DNA follows: TGTGCCAGCAGTTTATCCCCAGGGAGCACAGATACGCAGTATTTT. Translation gives CASSLSPGSTDTQYF.

The rearrangement joins TRBV5-1 to TRBJ2-7, with 14 bases identical to TRBD2. This CDR3 comprises 18 residues. Germline V gives CDR1 SGHRS, CDR2 YFSETQ. V shed 4 bases and J 5 bases; nucleotides not matched to a gene: 14. The CDR3 nucleotides are TGCGCCAGCAGCATCCGGACTAGCGGGAGGTCAGGGCTCCACGAGCAGTACTTC. This sequence encodes CASSIRTSGRSGLHEQYF.

The chain joins TRBV5-7 to TRBJ2-7, with TRBD1 matching 7 bases. TRBV5-7 qualifies as an ORF whose function is uncertain. Germline trimming cut 5 bases from V and 4 bases from J; bases unmatched to any gene: 12. The CDR3 covers 15 residues. This CDR3 reads CASSTDNRGLYEQYF. The CDR3 region has the DNA TGTGCCAGCAGTACAGACAACAGGGGCTTGTACGAGCAGTACTTC.

V gene TRBV5-6 combines with J gene TRBJ1-2; TRBD1 agrees at 8 bases. Germline values: CDR1 SGHDT, CDR2 YYEEEE. J was trimmed by 4 bases and V by 2 bases; bases with no gene match: 19. This CDR3 comprises 19 residues. The CDR3 sequence is CASSFLGVTTGTGLYGYTF. The CDR3 nucleotides read TGTGCCAGCAGCTTTTTAGGGGTGACTACCGGGACAGGACTCTATGGCTACACCTTC.

Here the CDR3 DNA reads TGTGCCAGCAGCTCAGAGGGACAGGGGATCTATGGCTACACCTTC. As protein: CASSSEGQGIYGYTF. V is TRBV7-9 and J is TRBJ1-2; 10 bases fit TRBD1. The germline V gene encodes CDR1 SEHNR and CDR2 FQNEAQ (reference sequence). CDR3 size: 15 residues. V lost 4 bases to trimming and J lost 4 bases; unmatched junction nucleotides: 6.

The V and J genes are TRBV29-1 and TRBJ2-1; 10 nucleotides line up with TRBD2. The CDR3 is 15 amino acids. The V gene end was trimmed by 0 bases and the J gene end by 6 bases; junction bases not matched to a gene: 5. Germline-derived CDR1 and CDR2 are SQVTM and ANQGSEA. CDR3 coding DNA: TGCAGCGTTGAAGACGGTCTAGCGGGAGCCAATGAGCAGTTCTTC. This sequence encodes CSVEDGLAGANEQFF.